Following are 23 T cell receptor beta chains from one sample sequenced in a study of T cell changes during pregnancy in multiple sclerosis. Clones were read by immunoSEQ multiplex PCR, and TCRdb kept only the in-frame ones, dropping some. This sample has 64,000 or so clones, with 92% found just once. Sample: peripheral blood, taken in the first trimester of pregnancy. The receptors were sampled from a female donor with multiple sclerosis, enrolled in a pregnancy study.

The chain joins TRBV5-1 to TRBJ2-7; TRBD2 agrees at 12 bases. V was pared by 4 bases and J by 1 base, with 6 bases of the junction left unmatched. There are 16 residues in the CDR3. Germline V gives CDR1 SGHRS, CDR2 YFSETQ. The CDR3 bases are TGCGCCAGCAGCAGGATACTAGCGGGAGGTTCCTACGAGCAGTACTTC. This codes for CASSRILAGGSYEQYF.

This rearrangement joins TRBV7-3 to TRBJ2-3, with 14 bases identical to TRBD2. Germline assignment: CDR1 SGHTA and CDR2 FQGTGA. Trimming cost V 5 bases and J 2 bases; bases outside gene matches: 18. This CDR3 comprises 21 residues. CDR3 nucleotides: TGTGCCAGCAGCCCGCCCCAAGAGCGTCGACTAGCGGGAGGGCCCACAGATACGCAGTATTTT. Translating gives CASSPPQERRLAGGPTDTQYF. Full variable domain (missing parts from reference TRBV7-3 and TRBJ2-3): GAGVSQTPSNKVTEKGKYVELRCDPISGHTALYWYRQSLGQGPEFLIYFQGTGAADDSGLPNDRFFAVRPEGSVSTLKIQRTERGDSAVYLCASSPPQERRLAGGPTDTQYFGPGTRLTVL.

The gene calls are TRBV4-1 and TRBJ2-4; 11 nucleotides match TRBD2. The CDR3 is made up of 17 amino acids. Per germline, CDR1 MGHRA and CDR2 YSYEKL. Trimming took 3 bases from V and 3 from J; bases not matched to a gene: 7. The CDR3 is CASSHFASGRFKNIQYF. CDR3 in DNA: TGCGCCAGCAGCCACTTTGCTAGCGGGAGGTTCAAAAACATTCAGTACTTC.

CDR3 coding DNA: TGTGCCAGCAGTGAAGCTTTGGGACTAGCGGGAGTCTGGGAGCAGTACTTC. Translated, it gives CASSEALGLAGVWEQYF. V is TRBV2 and J is TRBJ2-7, with 14 bases that match TRBD2. Looked up from germline, CDR1 is SNHLY and CDR2 is FYNNEI. V lost 0 bases and J lost 7; bases outside the gene matches: 8. The CDR3 has 17 amino acids. The full variable domain, in which reference TRBV2 and TRBJ2-7 provide the parts outside the CDR3, is EPEVTQTPSHQVTQMGQEVILRCVPISNHLYFYWYRQILGQKVEFLVSFYNNEISEKSEIFDDQFSVERPDGSNFTLKIRSTKLEDSAMYFCASSEALGLAGVWEQYFGPGTRLTVT.

The chain has TRBV14 and TRBJ1-1; TRBD1 is a possible D gene (5 bases). Germline lookup yields CDR1 SGHDN and CDR2 FVKESK. The CDR3 has 15 amino acids. V was pared by 3 bases and J by 1 base, with 12 bases between. DNA for the CDR3: TGTGCCAGCAGCCAGCTCGGACATCCGAACACTGAAGCTTTCTTT. It yields the protein CASSQLGHPNTEAFF.

The J gene is TRBJ2-5, the V gene TRBV7-8; 7 bases align to TRBD2. The V and J ends lost 0 bases and 13 bases, in that order; junction bases with no gene match: 5. Germline-derived CDR1 and CDR2 are SGHVS and FQNEAQ. The CDR3 is made up of 12 amino acids. DNA of the CDR3: TGTGCCAGCAGCTTAGCGCGGGGGACCACGTACTTC. Amino acid sequence: CASSLARGTTYF.

This clone was seen a handful of times. J is TRBJ1-2 and V is TRBV19, with 10 bases matching TRBD1. Germline CDR1 and CDR2: LNHDA and SQIVND (reference sequence). Losses at the gene ends were 1 base for V and 4 bases for J; bases not matched to a gene: 6. The CDR3 has 16 amino acids. The CDR3 spells CASSIGGTGVSYGYTF. CDR3 DNA: TGTGCCAGTAGTATAGGCGGGACAGGGGTTTCCTATGGCTACACCTTC.

The genes are TRBV11-2 and TRBJ2-3; D remains ambiguous. CDR3 size: 18 residues. The V gene's germline CDR1 is SGHAT and CDR2 FQNNGV. V was trimmed by 2 bases and J by 1 base, leaving 19 bases between them. CDR3 sequence reads: CASSLSLRPAIGTDTQYF. CDR3 DNA sequence: TGTGCCAGCAGCTTAAGTTTGCGGCCGGCCATTGGCACAGATACGCAGTATTTT.

This clone has just one count. The chain is built from TRBV11-2 and TRBJ2-3; D gene uncertain. Trimming left V 2 bases short and J 0 bases short, with 9 bases between. CDR1 and CDR2 (germline): SGHAT, FQNNGV. This CDR3 has 15 residues. CDR3 protein: CASSLSGSSTDTQYF. CDR3 DNA sequence: TGTGCCAGCAGCTTATCAGGCTCTAGCACAGATACGCAGTATTTT.

The J gene is TRBJ2-1, the V gene TRBV4-1; TRBD1 aligns across 7 bases. J gave up 2 bases and V 0 bases, and 4 bases lay outside the gene matches. CDR1 and CDR2 (germline): MGHRA, YSYEKL. CDR3 length equals 16 residues. The CDR3 loop is CASSQDPGGTYNEQFF. CDR3 bases: TGCGCCAGCAGCCAAGATCCAGGGGGTACCTACAATGAGCAGTTCTTC.

J is TRBJ1-2 and V is TRBV19; no clear D. Trimming cost V 7 bases and J 8 bases, with 20 bases left between them. The CDR3 runs to 14 residues. Germline CDR1 LNHDA, CDR2 SQIVND (reference sequence). The CDR3 here is CASTARRVPEGYTF. The CDR3 region has the DNA TGTGCCAGTACTGCCAGGAGGGTTCCGGAGGGCTACACCTTC.

This clone has a handful of counts. The chain employs TRBV7-3 and TRBJ2-3; 12 bases are a match to TRBD2. The ends lost 5 bases at V and 6 bases at J; junction bases unmatched: 12. CDR3 length: 17 amino acids. The germline CDR1 and CDR2 sequences are SGHTA and FQGTGA. As DNA, the CDR3 is TGTGCCAGCAGCCCAACTGGACTAGCGGGAAAGATGGATACGCAGTATTTT. It encodes CASSPTGLAGKMDTQYF.

The count of this clone is one. This chain connects TRBV7-9 to TRBJ1-1; D might be TRBD1 (5 bases). Germline V gene data show CDR1 as SEHNR and CDR2 as FQNEAQ (reference sequence). V was trimmed by 5 bases and J by 0 bases, leaving 10 bases between them. This CDR3 has 14 amino acids. The CDR3 is CASSQLTVNTEAFF. DNA for the CDR3: TGTGCCAGCAGCCAACTGACAGTGAACACTGAAGCTTTCTTT.

J is TRBJ1-3 and V is TRBV25-1; D is uncertain. CDR1 is MGHDK and CDR2 is SYGVNS in the germline V gene. The ends were cut back, 3 bases at V and 2 bases at J, with 8 bases in the middle. The CDR3 loop spans 14 amino acids. The CDR3 loop is CASSERQAGNTIYF. CDR3 DNA: TGTGCCAGCAGTGAGCGCCAGGCTGGAAACACCATATATTTT.

The chain combines TRBV7-9 with TRBJ1-4, with D possibly TRBD1 on 5 matching bases. The CDR3 loop spans 17 amino acids. From germline, CDR1 is SEHNR and CDR2 FQNEAQ (reference sequence). Trimming cost V 2 bases and J 4 bases, with 17 bases left between them. The CDR3 loop is CASSLHERKGINEKLFF. In nucleotides, the CDR3 is TGTGCCAGCAGCTTACATGAAAGGAAGGGGATTAATGAAAAACTGTTTTTT.

This chain links TRBV18 with TRBJ1-1, with 7 bases lining up with TRBD1. Per germline, CDR1 KGHSH and CDR2 LQKENI. The CDR3 runs 14 residues. Losses at the gene ends were 4 bases for V and 5 bases for J; bases not matched to a gene: 7. The CDR3 DNA reads as TGTGCCAGCTCACAACAGGGGTATGGTACTGAAGCTTTCTTT. It encodes CASSQQGYGTEAFF.

The J gene is TRBJ2-1, the V gene TRBV29-1; 10 positions agree with TRBD2. The germline V gene has CDR1 SQVTM and CDR2 ANQGSEA. V lost 4 bases to trimming and J lost 5 bases; unmatched junction nucleotides: 2. This CDR3 has 13 residues. CDR3 nucleotides: TGCAGCGTTGTGCTAGCGGGAGACAATGAGCAGTTCTTC. Its translation: CSVVLAGDNEQFF.

The DNA of the CDR3 is TGTGCCAGCAGCCAAATATCAGGCTACGAGCAGTACTTC. This encodes CASSQISGYEQYF. V gene TRBV14 combines with J gene TRBJ2-7; D is undetermined. This CDR3 is built from 13 residues. Deletions cut 2 bases from V and 3 bases from J, with 8 bases between. The germline gives CDR1 SGHDN, CDR2 FVKESK.

This clone has just one count. The genes are TRBV4-3 and TRBJ2-3; 11 bases align to TRBD2. J gave up 2 bases and V 0 bases, and 4 bases lay outside the gene matches. CDR1 and CDR2 from the germline V gene are LGHNA and YSLEER. The CDR3 is 17 amino acids. The CDR3 here is CASSQDRLAGPTDTQYF. The DNA of the CDR3 is TGCGCCAGCAGCCAAGATAGACTAGCGGGACCCACAGATACGCAGTATTTT.

The chain recombines TRBV9 with TRBJ2-2, with 12 bases matching TRBD2. This CDR3 has 16 amino acids. After removal of 6 bases from V and 6 bases from J, the junction contained 9 bases not matched to a gene. Germline V CDR1 and CDR2: SGDLS, YYNGEE. CDR3 DNA: TGTGCCAGCACCACTAAGACTAGCGGGAGCCCCGGGGAGCTGTTTTTT. Protein: CASTTKTSGSPGELFF. Looking up the rest from reference TRBV9 and TRBJ2-2 gives the full variable domain: DSGVTQTPKHLITATGQRVTLRCSPRSGDLSVYWYQQSLDQGLQFLIQYYNGEERAKGNILERFSAQQFPDLHSELNLSSLELGDSALYFCASTTKTSGSPGELFFGEGSRLTVL.

The rearrangement joins TRBV9 to TRBJ2-5, with TRBD2 matching 7 bases. Germline trimming cut 7 bases from V and 4 bases from J; bases unmatched to any gene: 4. The germline V gene encodes CDR1 SGDLS and CDR2 YYNGEE. CDR3 size: 12 residues. This chain's CDR3 is CASGGGLETQYF. The CDR3, as DNA: TGTGCCAGCGGGGGGGGGTTAGAGACCCAGTACTTC.

The chain joins TRBV10-3 to TRBJ2-3; D ambiguous. CDR1 is ENHRY, CDR2 SYGVKD, per germline. The length of the CDR3 is 13 residues. V was clipped by 2 bases and J by 2 bases, with 5 bases between them. Here the CDR3 reads CAISETDTDTQYF. The CDR3 bases are TGTGCCATCAGTGAGACTGACACAGATACGCAGTATTTT.

Here the CDR3 reads CASGTANTEAFF. CDR3 in DNA: TGTGCCAGCGGGACAGCGAACACTGAAGCTTTCTTT. The genes are TRBV2 and TRBJ1-1; 7 nucleotides line up with TRBD1. With V trimmed by 8 bases and J by 1 base, 1 base remained unmatched. Germline V gene lookup returns CDR1 SNHLY and CDR2 FYNNEI. The CDR3 runs to 12 residues.